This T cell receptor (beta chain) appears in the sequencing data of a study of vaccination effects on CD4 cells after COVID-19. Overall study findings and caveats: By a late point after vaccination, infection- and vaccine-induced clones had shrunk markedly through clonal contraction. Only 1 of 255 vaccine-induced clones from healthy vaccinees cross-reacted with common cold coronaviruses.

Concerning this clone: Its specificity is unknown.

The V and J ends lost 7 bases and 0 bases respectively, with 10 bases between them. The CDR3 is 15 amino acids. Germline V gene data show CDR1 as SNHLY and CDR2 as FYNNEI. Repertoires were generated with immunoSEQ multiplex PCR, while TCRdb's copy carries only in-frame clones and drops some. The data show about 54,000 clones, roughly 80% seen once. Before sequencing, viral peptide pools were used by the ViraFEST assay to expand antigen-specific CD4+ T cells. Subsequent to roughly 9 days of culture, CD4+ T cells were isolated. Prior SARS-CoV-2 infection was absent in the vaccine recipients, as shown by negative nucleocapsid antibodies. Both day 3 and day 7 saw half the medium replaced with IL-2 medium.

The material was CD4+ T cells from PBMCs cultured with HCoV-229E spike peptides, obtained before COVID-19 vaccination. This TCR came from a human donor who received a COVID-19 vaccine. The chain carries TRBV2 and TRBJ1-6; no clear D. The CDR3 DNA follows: TGTGCCAGCATCGGTGATGGCTCCTATAATTCACCCCTCCACTTT. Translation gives CASIGDGSYNSPLHF.